This T cell receptor (beta chain) was sequenced during a study of T cell repertoires in cytomegalovirus infection. Study background: Both CMV infection and a matching HLA type were indicated by public TCR beta signatures.

Germline-derived CDR1 and CDR2 are GTSNPN and SVGIG (reference sequence). V was shortened by 0 bases and J by 0 bases, with 17 bases between the two germline ends. This CDR3 is built from 17 residues. From the reads, TCRdb called clonotypes with MiXCR, one entry per CDR3 protein. This sample has more than 75,000 distinct CDR3 sequences, with around 3.4% found just once. This clonotype appeared many times. Its antigen is as yet unknown. Notes on the study in general: Using cumulative public TCR beta family frequency, the authors identified those who carried CMV together with the relevant HLA. Dominating the ex vivo response were TCR beta clonotypes that were CMV-specific and HLA-C-restricted.

The sequence was obtained from a human donor in good health (CMV status not recorded). Some clones in this sample may be carry-over from other donors' samples. The sample was PBMCs. V usage is TRBV30 and J usage is TRBJ1-2; no clear D. The CDR3 protein is CAWSVWSGPGANYGYTF. The CDR3 bases are TGTGCCTGGAGTGTATGGTCAGGCCCGGGAGCTAACTATGGCTACACCTTC.